This TCR beta chain originates from a study of OX40 agonist ivuxolimab in advanced cancers. Germline CDR1 SGHTA, CDR2 FQGNSA. CDR3 length equals 16 residues. The trim removed 2 bases at V and 5 bases at J, leaving 9 bases unmatched. The assay was immunoSEQ multiplex PCR, and TCRdb's table has in-frame clones only and misses some. The table records 65,000 to 90,000 clones, 75% to 90% of them present only once. Specimen: CD4+ or CD8+ T cells sorted from blood, collected in a trial of the OX40 agonist ivuxolimab. The receptor was isolated from an adult with an advanced solid tumor such as melanoma, head and neck, liver or kidney cancer. This rearrangement joins TRBV7-2 to TRBJ2-7; TRBD1 matches 10 bases. CDR3 region: CASSLSPGQGSNEQYF. CDR3 DNA sequence: TGTGCCAGCAGCTTATCTCCGGGACAGGGGTCCAACGAGCAGTACTTC.